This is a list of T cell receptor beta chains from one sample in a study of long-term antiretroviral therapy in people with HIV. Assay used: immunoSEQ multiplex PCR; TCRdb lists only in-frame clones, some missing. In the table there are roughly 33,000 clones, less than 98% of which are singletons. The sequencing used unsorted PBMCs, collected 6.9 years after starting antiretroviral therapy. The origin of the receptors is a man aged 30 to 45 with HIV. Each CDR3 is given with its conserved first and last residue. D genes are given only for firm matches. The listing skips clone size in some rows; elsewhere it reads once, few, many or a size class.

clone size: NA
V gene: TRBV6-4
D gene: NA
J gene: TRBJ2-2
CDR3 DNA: TGTGCCAGCAGTGTACGACTAACCGGGGAGCTGTTTTTT
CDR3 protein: CASSVRLTGELFF

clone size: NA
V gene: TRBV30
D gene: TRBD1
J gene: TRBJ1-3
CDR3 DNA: TGTGCCTGGAGTGTACGCAGGGGGCGAGGAAACACCATATATTTT
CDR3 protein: CAWSVRRGRGNTIYF

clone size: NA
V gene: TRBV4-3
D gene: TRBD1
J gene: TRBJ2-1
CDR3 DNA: TGCGCCAGCAGCCAAGAATCGACAGGGTTACATGAGCAGTTCTTC
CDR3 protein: CASSQESTGLHEQFF

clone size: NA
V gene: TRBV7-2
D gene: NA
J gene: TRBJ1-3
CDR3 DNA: TGTGCCAGCAGCTTAGAGGCCTCGGCCGGAAACACCATATATTTT
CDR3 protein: CASSLEASAGNTIYF

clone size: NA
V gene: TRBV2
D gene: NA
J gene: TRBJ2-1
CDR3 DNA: TGTGCCAGCAGGCGGGACACCCTATCCTACAATGAGCAGTTCTTC
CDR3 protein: CASRRDTLSYNEQFF

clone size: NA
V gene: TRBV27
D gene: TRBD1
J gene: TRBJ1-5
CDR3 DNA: TGTGCCAGCAGACAAGGGACAGGGGTTTATAACAGCAATCAGCCCCAGCATTTT
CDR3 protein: CASRQGTGVYNSNQPQHF

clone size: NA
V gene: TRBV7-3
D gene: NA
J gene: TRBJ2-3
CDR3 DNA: TGTGCCAGCAGCAGGCCGGGACCGCAAGACGATACGCAGTATTTT
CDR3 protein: CASSRPGPQDDTQYF

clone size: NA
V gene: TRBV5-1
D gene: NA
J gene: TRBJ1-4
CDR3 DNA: TGCGCCAGCACTCGCCAAAACCCACAGAATAGGAATGAAAAACTGTTTTTT
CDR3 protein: CASTRQNPQNRNEKLFF

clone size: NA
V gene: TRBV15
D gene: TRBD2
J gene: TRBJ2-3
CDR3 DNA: TGTGCCACCAGCACACACGGGGGGGGCACAGATACGCAGTATTTT
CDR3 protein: CATSTHGGGTDTQYF

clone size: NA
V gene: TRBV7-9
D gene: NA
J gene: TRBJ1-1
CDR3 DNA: TGTGCCACCCAGGACCGGCCGGCGTCGGAAGCTTTCTTT
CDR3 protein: CATQDRPASEAFF

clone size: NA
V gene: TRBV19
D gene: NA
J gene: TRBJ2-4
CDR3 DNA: TGTGCCAGTAGTATGGGAGCCAAAAACATTCAGTACTTC
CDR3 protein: CASSMGAKNIQYF

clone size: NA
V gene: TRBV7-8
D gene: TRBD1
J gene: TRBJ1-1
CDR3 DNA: TGTGCCAGCAGCTTCTTAGCCGGGACAGGGTGGTCTGAAGCTTTCTTT
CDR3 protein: CASSFLAGTGWSEAFF

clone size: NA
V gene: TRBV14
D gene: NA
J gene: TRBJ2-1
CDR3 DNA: TGTGCCAGCAGCCAAGAGCATGAGCAGTTCTTC
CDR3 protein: CASSQEHEQFF

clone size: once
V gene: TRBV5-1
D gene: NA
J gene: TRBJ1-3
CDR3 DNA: TGCGCCAGCAGCCCCGGGCTCCGAGGAAACACCATATATTTT
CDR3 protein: CASSPGLRGNTIYF

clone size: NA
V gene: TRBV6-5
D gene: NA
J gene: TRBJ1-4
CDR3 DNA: TGTGCCAGCAGGCTGGGAGAAGCTAATGAAAAACTGTTTTTT
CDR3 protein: CASRLGEANEKLFF

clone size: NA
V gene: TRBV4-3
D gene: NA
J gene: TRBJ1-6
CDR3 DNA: TGCGCCAGCAGCCAAGAGAGGGGAATTAATTCACCCCTCCACTTT
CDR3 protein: CASSQERGINSPLHF

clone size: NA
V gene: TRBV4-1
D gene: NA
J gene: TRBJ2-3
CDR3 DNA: TGCGCCAGCAGCCGTTCCGCGGGACCTAACAAAGCAGATACGCAGTATTTT
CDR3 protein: CASSRSAGPNKADTQYF

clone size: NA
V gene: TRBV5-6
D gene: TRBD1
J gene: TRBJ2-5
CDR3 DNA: TGTGCCAGCAGCCAAGACAGGGGGCGACTTCTGGAGACCCAGTACTTC
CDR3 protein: CASSQDRGRLLETQYF

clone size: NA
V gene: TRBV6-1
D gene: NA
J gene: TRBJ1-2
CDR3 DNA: TGTGCCAGCAGCCTGACGGACGGAGGTACTTATGGCTACACCTTC
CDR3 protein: CASSLTDGGTYGYTF

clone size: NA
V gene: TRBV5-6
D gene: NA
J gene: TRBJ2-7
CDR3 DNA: TGTGCCAGCAGCTCCGAGGAGAGGGGGGACTACGAGCAGTACTTC
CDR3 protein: CASSSEERGDYEQYF

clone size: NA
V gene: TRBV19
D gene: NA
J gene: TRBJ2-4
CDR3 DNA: TGTGCCAGTAGCGGTGCCGGGAGAAACATTCAGTACTTC
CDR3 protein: CASSGAGRNIQYF

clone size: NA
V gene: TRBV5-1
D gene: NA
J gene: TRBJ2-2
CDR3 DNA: TGCGCCAGCAGCTTGGGCACCTCGTTGACCGGGGAGCTGTTTTTT
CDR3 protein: CASSLGTSLTGELFF

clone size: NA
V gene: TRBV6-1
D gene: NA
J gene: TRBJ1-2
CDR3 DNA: TGTGCCAGCAGTGAAGACAACGGGACACCCTATGGCTACACCTTC
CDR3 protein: CASSEDNGTPYGYTF

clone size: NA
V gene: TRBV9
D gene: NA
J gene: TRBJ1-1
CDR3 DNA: TGTGCCAGCAGCGTAGGAGGGGATCCTGAAGCTTTCTTT
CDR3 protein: CASSVGGDPEAFF

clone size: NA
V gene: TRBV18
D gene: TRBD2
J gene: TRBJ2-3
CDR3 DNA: TGTGCCAGCTCCCCGGGACTAGCGGGGGACGTTGGCACAGATACGCAGTATTTT
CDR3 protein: CASSPGLAGDVGTDTQYF

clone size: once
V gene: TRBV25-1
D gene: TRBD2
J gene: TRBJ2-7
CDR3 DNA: TGTGCCAGCAGTCCCGGGACTAGCGGGGTTTTAAGCTCCTACGAGCAGTACTTC
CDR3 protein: CASSPGTSGVLSSYEQYF

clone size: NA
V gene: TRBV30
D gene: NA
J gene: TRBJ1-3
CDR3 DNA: TGTGCCTGGAGTCCGTACAGCTCTGGAAACACCATATATTTT
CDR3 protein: CAWSPYSSGNTIYF

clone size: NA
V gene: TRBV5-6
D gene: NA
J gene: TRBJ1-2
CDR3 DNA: TGTGCCAGCACCGCCCAGGCAGTTGGCTACACCTTC
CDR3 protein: CASTAQAVGYTF

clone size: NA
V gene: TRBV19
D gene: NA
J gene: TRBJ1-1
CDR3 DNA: TGTGCCAGTAGTTTGCAGGAGGGGAGTGTTGCTTTCTTT
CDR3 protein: CASSLQEGSVAFF

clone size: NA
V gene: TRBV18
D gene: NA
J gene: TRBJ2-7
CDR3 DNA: TGTGCCAGCTCACCATTAGGCTACGAGCAGTACTTC
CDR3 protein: CASSPLGYEQYF

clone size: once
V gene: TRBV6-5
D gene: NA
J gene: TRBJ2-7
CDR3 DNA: TGTGCCAGCAGTTACGGTCCCACCTACGAGCAGTACTTC
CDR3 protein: CASSYGPTYEQYF

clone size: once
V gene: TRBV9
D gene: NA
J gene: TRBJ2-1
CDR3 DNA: TGTGCCAGCAGCGTAGAGGGGATGCACGATGAGCAGTTCTTC
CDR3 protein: CASSVEGMHDEQFF

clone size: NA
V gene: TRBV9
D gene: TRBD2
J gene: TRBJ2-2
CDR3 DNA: TGTGCCAGCAGCGTTGGGACTAGCGGGAGTTACGGGGAGCTGTTTTTT
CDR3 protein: CASSVGTSGSYGELFF

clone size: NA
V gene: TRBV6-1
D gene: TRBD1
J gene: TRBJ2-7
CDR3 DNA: TGTGCCAGCACTTGGACAGGCTTTTACGAGCAGTACTTC
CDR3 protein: CASTWTGFYEQYF

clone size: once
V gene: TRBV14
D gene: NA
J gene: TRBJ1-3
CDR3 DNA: TGTGCCAGCAGCCAAGATCTTGCAGGGACTGGAAACACCATATATTTT
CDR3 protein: CASSQDLAGTGNTIYF

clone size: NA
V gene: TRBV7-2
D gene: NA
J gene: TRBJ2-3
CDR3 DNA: TGTGCCAGCAGCTCCCAGTCAGGAGTTACGCAGTATTTT
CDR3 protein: CASSSQSGVTQYF

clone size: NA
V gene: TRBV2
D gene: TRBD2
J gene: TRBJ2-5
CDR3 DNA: TGTGCCAGCGGCGGGGGCGGGGGGGCCGGAGAGACCCAGTACTTC
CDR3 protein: CASGGGGGAGETQYF

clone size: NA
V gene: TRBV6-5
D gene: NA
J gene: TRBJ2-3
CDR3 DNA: TGTGCCAGCAGTTACTCAGGGCGAGATACGCAGTATTTT
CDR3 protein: CASSYSGRDTQYF

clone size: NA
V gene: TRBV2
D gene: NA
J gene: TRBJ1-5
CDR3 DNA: TGTGCCAGCTGCGGGACACAAAGCAATCAGCCCCAGCATTTT
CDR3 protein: CASCGTQSNQPQHF

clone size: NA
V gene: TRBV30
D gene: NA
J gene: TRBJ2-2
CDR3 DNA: TGTGCCTGGAGTGATGGCAGGCCAACCGGGGAGCTGTTTTTT
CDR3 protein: CAWSDGRPTGELFF